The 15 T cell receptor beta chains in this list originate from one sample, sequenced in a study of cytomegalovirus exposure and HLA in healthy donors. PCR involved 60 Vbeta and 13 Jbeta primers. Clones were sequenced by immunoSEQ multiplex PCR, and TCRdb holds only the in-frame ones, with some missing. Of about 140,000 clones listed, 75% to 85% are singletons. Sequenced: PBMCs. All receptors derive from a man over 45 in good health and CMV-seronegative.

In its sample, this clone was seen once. CDR3 amino acids: CASSDRGNEQFF. The CDR3 DNA is TGTGCCAGCAGTGACAGGGGGAATGAGCAGTTCTTC. This chain connects TRBV6-4 to TRBJ2-1; D might be TRBD1 (6 bases). The CDR3 has 12 amino acids. Trimming cost V 2 bases and J 7 bases, with 6 bases left between them. Germline lookup yields CDR1 MRHNA and CDR2 SNTAGT.

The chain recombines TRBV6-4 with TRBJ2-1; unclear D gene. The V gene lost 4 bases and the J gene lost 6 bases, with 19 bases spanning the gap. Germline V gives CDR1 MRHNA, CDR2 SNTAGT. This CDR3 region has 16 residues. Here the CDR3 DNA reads TGTGCCAGCAGTGGGTTGTGGCCTTCCAATCTCAATGAGCAGTTCTTC. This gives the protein CASSGLWPSNLNEQFF.

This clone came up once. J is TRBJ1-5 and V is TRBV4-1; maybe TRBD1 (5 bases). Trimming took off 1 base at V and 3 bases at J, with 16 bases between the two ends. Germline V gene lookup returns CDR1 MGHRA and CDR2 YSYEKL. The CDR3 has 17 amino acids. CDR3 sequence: CASSQGGAGRNNQPQHF. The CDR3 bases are TGCGCCAGCAGCCAAGGCGGGGCGGGACGGAACAATCAGCCCCAGCATTTT.

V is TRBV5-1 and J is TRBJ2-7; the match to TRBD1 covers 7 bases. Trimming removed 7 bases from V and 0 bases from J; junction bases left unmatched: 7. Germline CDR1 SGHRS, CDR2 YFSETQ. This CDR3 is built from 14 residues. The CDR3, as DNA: TGCGCCAGCGGGAAACAGGGGAGCTCCTACGAGCAGTACTTC. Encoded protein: CASGKQGSSYEQYF. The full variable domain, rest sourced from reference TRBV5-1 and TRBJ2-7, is KAGVTQTPRYLIKTRGQQVTLSCSPISGHRSVSWYQQTPGQGLQFLFEYFSETQRNKGNFPGRFSGRQFSNSRSEMNVSTLELGDSALYLCASGKQGSSYEQYFGPGTRLTVT.

For the CDR3, the DNA is TGTGCCACCAGCAGTCAGTATAGCGGCGAGCAGTACTTC. This translates into CATSSQYSGEQYF. This rearrangement joins TRBV15 to TRBJ2-7; possible D gene TRBD2, 6 bases. This CDR3 is built from 13 residues. Germline V CDR1 and CDR2: LNHNV, YYDKDF (reference sequence). V was cut by 3 bases and J by 6 bases, with 12 bases left in between.

CDR3 sequence reads: CAWRRALSGANVLTF. The CDR3 DNA sequence: TGTGCCTGGAGGAGGGCCCTCTCTGGGGCCAACGTCCTGACTTTC. The chain employs TRBV30 and TRBJ2-6; D may be TRBD2 (5 bases). The V gene lost 3 bases and the J gene lost 0 bases, with 9 bases spanning the gap. This CDR3 comprises 15 residues. Germline V gene lookup returns CDR1 GTSNPN and CDR2 SVGIG (reference sequence).

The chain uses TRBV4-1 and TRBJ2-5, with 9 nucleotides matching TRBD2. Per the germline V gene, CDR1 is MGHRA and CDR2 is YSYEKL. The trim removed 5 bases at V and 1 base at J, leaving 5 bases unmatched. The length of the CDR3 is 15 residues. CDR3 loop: CASSSGLALQETQYF. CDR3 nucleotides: TGCGCCAGCAGCTCGGGACTAGCACTCCAAGAGACCCAGTACTTC.

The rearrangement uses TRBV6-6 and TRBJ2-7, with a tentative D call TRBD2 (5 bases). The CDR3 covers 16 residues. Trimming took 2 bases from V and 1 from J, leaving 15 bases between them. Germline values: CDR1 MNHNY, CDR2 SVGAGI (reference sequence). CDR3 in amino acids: CASSYSGGQLSYEQYF. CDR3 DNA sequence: TGTGCCAGCAGTTACAGCGGTGGGCAGTTGTCCTACGAGCAGTACTTC.

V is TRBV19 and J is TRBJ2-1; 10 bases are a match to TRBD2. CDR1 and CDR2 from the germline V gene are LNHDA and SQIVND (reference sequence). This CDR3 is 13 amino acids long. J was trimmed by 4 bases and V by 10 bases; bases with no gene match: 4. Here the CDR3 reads CATGTSAYNEQFF. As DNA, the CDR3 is TGTGCCACGGGGACTAGCGCGTACAATGAGCAGTTCTTC.

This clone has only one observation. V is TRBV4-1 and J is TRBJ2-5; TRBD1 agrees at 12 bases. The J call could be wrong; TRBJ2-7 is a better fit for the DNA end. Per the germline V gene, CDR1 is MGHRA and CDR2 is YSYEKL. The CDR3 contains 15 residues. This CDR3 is CASSPGQGASYEQYF. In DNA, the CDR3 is TGCGCCAGCAGCCCGGGACAGGGGGCGAGCTACGAGCAGTACTTC.

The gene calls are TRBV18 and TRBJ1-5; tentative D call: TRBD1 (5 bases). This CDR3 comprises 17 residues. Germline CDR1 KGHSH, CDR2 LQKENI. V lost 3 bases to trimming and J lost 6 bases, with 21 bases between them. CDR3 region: CASSPRPGGVSGQPQHF. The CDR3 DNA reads TGTGCCAGCTCACCGAGACCGGGAGGGGTGAGCGGTCAGCCCCAGCATTTT. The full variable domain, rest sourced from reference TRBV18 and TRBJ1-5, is NAGVMQNPRHLVRRRGQEARLRCSPMKGHSHVYWYRQLPEEGLKFMVYLQKENIIDESGMPKERFSAEFPKEGPSILRIQQVVRGDSAAYFCASSPRPGGVSGQPQHFGDGTRLSIL.

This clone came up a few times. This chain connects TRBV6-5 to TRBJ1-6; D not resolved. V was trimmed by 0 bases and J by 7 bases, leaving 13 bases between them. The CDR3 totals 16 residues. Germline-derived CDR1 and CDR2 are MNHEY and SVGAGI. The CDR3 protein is CASSYSIVRWNSPLHF. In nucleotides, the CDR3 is TGTGCCAGCAGTTACTCGATAGTCAGGTGGAATTCACCCCTCCACTTT.

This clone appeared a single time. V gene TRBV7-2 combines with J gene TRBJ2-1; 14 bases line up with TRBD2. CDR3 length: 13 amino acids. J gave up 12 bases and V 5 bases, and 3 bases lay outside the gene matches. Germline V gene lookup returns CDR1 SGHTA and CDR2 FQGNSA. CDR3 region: CASSPGLAGAQFF. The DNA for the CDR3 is TGTGCCAGCAGCCCGGGACTAGCGGGGGCGCAGTTCTTC.

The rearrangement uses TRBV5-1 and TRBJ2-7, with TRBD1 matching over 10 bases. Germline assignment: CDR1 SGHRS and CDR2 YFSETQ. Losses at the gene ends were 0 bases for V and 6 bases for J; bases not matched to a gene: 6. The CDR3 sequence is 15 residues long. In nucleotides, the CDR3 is TGCGCCAGCAGCTTGGCCGGGACAGGGGTTGGCGAGCAGTACTTC. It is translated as CASSLAGTGVGEQYF.

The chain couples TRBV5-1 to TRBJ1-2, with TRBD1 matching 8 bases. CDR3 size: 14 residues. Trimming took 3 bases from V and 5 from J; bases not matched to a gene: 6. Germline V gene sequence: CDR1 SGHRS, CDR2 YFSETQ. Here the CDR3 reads CASSSTGEEYGYTF. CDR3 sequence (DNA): TGCGCCAGCAGCTCGACAGGGGAGGAGTATGGCTACACCTTC.